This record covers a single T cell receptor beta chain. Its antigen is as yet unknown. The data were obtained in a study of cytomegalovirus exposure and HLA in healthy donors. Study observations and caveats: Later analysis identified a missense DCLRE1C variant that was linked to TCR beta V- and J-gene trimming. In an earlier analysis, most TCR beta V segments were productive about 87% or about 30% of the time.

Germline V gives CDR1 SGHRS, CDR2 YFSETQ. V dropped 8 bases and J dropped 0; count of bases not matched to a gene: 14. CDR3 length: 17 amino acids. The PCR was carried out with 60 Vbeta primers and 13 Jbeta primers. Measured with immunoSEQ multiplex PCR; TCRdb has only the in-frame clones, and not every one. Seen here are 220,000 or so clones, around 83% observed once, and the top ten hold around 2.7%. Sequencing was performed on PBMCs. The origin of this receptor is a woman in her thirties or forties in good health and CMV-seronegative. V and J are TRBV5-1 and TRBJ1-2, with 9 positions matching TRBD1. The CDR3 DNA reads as TGCGCCAGTAAAAGGGGACAGGGCGTCCTAGCTAACTATGGCTACACCTTC. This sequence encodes CASKRGQGVLANYGYTF.